Sequencing of this TCR beta chain was carried out in a study of lymphopenia after photon versus proton radiotherapy. Germline CDR1 reads SEHNR; CDR2 reads FQNEAQ (reference sequence). This CDR3 region has 12 residues. V was shortened by 1 base and J by 6 bases, with 4 bases between the two germline ends. By sample share, this clone is medium-sized (0.01 to 0.1%). Its target is unknown. Other DNA sequences from this sample encode an identical CDR3 as well. The study's findings and limits: In patients who died, overall survival fell as post-nadir TCR diversity dropped more. Survival link was tested only in deceased patients; proton benefit remains a possibility. Post-nadir diversity loss with photons came from oligoclonal expansion, particularly CD8+ Temra cells. Proton therapy kept repertoires fairly stable, unlike photons, which gained effector/memory cells.

Some clones are missing from TCRdb's copy, which holds only in-frame ones; the method was immunoSEQ multiplex PCR. The repertoire includes under 80,000 clones, approximately 86% of them detected once, and roughly 2.3% sits in the top ten. The sequence came from a man aged 35-49 years with gastric cancer. The J gene is TRBJ1-5, the V gene TRBV7-9; D is uncertain. Sample: peripheral blood, taken from a patient treated with photon-based radiotherapy. The CDR3 loop reads CASSLVGQPQHF. The CDR3 DNA reads as TGTGCCAGCAGCTTAGTGGGTCAGCCCCAGCATTTT.